This is a list of T cell receptor beta chains from one sample in a study of T cell responses to AZD1222 COVID-19 vaccine. Data came from immunoSEQ multiplex PCR; TCRdb stores just in-frame clones and leaves some out. Among about 68,000 clones listed, 80% to 90% were seen once. The sequenced sample was peripheral blood, obtained on day 0 of AZD1222 vaccination. These receptors were collected from an adult in good health. The CDR3 runs from the conserved cysteine through the conserved F or W. Each record gives: CDR3 length, V gene, J gene, clone size, D gene, CDR3 DNA, CDR3 protein. D genes are given only for firm matches. For some rows the clone size is stated as once, few or many, or as a class when expanded; others skip it.

CDR3 length: 15; V gene: TRBV7-3; J gene: TRBJ1-1; clone size: NA; D gene: NA; CDR3 DNA: TGTGCCAGCAGCCCCCACGCAGGGAGTGGGACTGAAGCTTTCTTT; CDR3 protein: CASSPHAGSGTEAFF
CDR3 length: 14; V gene: TRBV19; J gene: TRBJ1-4; clone size: NA; D gene: TRBD1; CDR3 DNA: TGTGCCAGTACCGACGACAGGGGGGGAGAAAAACTGTTTTTT; CDR3 protein: CASTDDRGGEKLFF
CDR3 length: 13; V gene: TRBV19; J gene: TRBJ2-7; clone size: few; D gene: NA; CDR3 DNA: TGTGCCAGTAGTGAAACATCCTCCTACGAGCAGTACTTC; CDR3 protein: CASSETSSYEQYF
CDR3 length: 15; V gene: TRBV24-1; J gene: TRBJ2-1; clone size: NA; D gene: TRBD2; CDR3 DNA: TGTGCCACCAGTGTAGCGGGAGAAACCTACAATGAGCAGTTCTTC; CDR3 protein: CATSVAGETYNEQFF
CDR3 length: 12; V gene: TRBV28; J gene: TRBJ1-5; clone size: NA; D gene: NA; CDR3 DNA: TGTGCCAGCAGCTATAGCAATCAGCCCCAGCATTTT; CDR3 protein: CASSYSNQPQHF
CDR3 length: 15; V gene: TRBV5-1; J gene: TRBJ1-3; clone size: NA; D gene: NA; CDR3 DNA: TGCGCCAGCAGCGGGGGCCTAGAAGCTGGAAACACCATATATTTT; CDR3 protein: CASSGGLEAGNTIYF
CDR3 length: 14; V gene: TRBV10-2; J gene: TRBJ2-1; clone size: NA; D gene: NA; CDR3 DNA: TGCGCCAGCAGTGAGTCTATAGTCTCCGATGAGCAGTTCTTC; CDR3 protein: CASSESIVSDEQFF
CDR3 length: 15; V gene: TRBV5-1; J gene: TRBJ2-1; clone size: once; D gene: NA; CDR3 DNA: TGCGCCAGCAGCTTGGCCGAGGGTTGGGCCGGTGAGCAGTTCTTC; CDR3 protein: CASSLAEGWAGEQFF
CDR3 length: 18; V gene: TRBV7-9; J gene: TRBJ2-5; clone size: NA; D gene: NA; CDR3 DNA: TGTGCCAGCAGCTTAACAGGCCACCGGTCGGAGATACAAGAGACCCAGTACTTC; CDR3 protein: CASSLTGHRSEIQETQYF
CDR3 length: 13; V gene: TRBV10-1; J gene: TRBJ1-6; clone size: NA; D gene: TRBD1; CDR3 DNA: TGCGCCACGTCGGGACAGGGGGCCTCACCCCTCCACTTT; CDR3 protein: CATSGQGASPLHF
CDR3 length: 15; V gene: TRBV15; J gene: TRBJ1-1; clone size: NA; D gene: NA; CDR3 DNA: TGTGCCACGAACACGGGACGGGGGATGAACACTGAAGCTTTCTTT; CDR3 protein: CATNTGRGMNTEAFF
CDR3 length: 13; V gene: TRBV6-6; J gene: TRBJ2-2; clone size: NA; D gene: NA; CDR3 DNA: TGTGCCAGCAGTTACGGGGAAGCCGGGGAGCTGTTTTTT; CDR3 protein: CASSYGEAGELFF
CDR3 length: 14; V gene: TRBV9; J gene: TRBJ2-7; clone size: NA; D gene: TRBD1; CDR3 DNA: TGTGCCAGCAGCGTAGCTACAGGGGGATACGAGCAGTACTTC; CDR3 protein: CASSVATGGYEQYF
CDR3 length: 12; V gene: TRBV6-5; J gene: TRBJ2-7; clone size: few; D gene: NA; CDR3 DNA: TGTGCCAGCCCCGGGAACTCCTACGAGCAGTACTTC; CDR3 protein: CASPGNSYEQYF
CDR3 length: 16; V gene: TRBV7-3; J gene: TRBJ1-3; clone size: NA; D gene: NA; CDR3 DNA: TGTGCCAGCAAATCCACCGGACTGAGCTCTGGAAACACCATATATTTT; CDR3 protein: CASKSTGLSSGNTIYF
CDR3 length: 14; V gene: TRBV30; J gene: TRBJ2-7; clone size: NA; D gene: TRBD1; CDR3 DNA: TGTGCCTGGACCTCCGGACAGGGGATTTACGAGCAGTACTTC; CDR3 protein: CAWTSGQGIYEQYF
CDR3 length: 13; V gene: TRBV13; J gene: TRBJ1-5; clone size: NA; D gene: NA; CDR3 DNA: TGTGCCAGCAGCTTATCCAGGGATCAGCCCCAGCATTTT; CDR3 protein: CASSLSRDQPQHF
CDR3 length: 16; V gene: TRBV28; J gene: TRBJ1-1; clone size: NA; D gene: TRBD1; CDR3 DNA: TGTGCCAGCACCTATACGGGACAGCATATGAACACTGAAGCTTTCTTT; CDR3 protein: CASTYTGQHMNTEAFF
CDR3 length: 13; V gene: TRBV7-9; J gene: TRBJ1-5; clone size: NA; D gene: NA; CDR3 DNA: TGTGCCAGCAGCAGAGAGAGCAATCAGCCCCAGCATTTT; CDR3 protein: CASSRESNQPQHF
CDR3 length: 16; V gene: TRBV20-1; J gene: TRBJ2-3; clone size: NA; D gene: TRBD2; CDR3 DNA: TGCAGTGCTAGTCTCTGGACTAGCGGGAGTTCGGATACGCAGTATTTT; CDR3 protein: CSASLWTSGSSDTQYF
CDR3 length: 14; V gene: TRBV28; J gene: TRBJ1-5; clone size: NA; D gene: NA; CDR3 DNA: TGTGCCAGCAGTTTAACGGCTTTAAATCAGCCCCAGCATTTT; CDR3 protein: CASSLTALNQPQHF
CDR3 length: 12; V gene: TRBV18; J gene: TRBJ1-1; clone size: NA; D gene: NA; CDR3 DNA: TGTGCCAGCTCACTGGGGGACACTGAAGCTTTCTTT; CDR3 protein: CASSLGDTEAFF
CDR3 length: 17; V gene: TRBV28; J gene: TRBJ1-1; clone size: NA; D gene: TRBD1; CDR3 DNA: TGTGCCAGCAGTTCCGGACAGGGGCGGCCCTTTAAGGCTGAAGCTTTCTTT; CDR3 protein: CASSSGQGRPFKAEAFF
CDR3 length: 16; V gene: TRBV30; J gene: TRBJ2-5; clone size: NA; D gene: NA; CDR3 DNA: TGTGCCTGGAGTGCGACCCTCGCCCGGTACCAAGAGACCCAGTACTTC; CDR3 protein: CAWSATLARYQETQYF
CDR3 length: 16; V gene: TRBV7-9; J gene: TRBJ1-4; clone size: NA; D gene: NA; CDR3 DNA: TGTGCCAGCAGCTTGATTCCGGGACAAAGCCTAGGAAAACTGTTTTTT; CDR3 protein: CASSLIPGQSLGKLFF
CDR3 length: 14; V gene: TRBV9; J gene: TRBJ2-4; clone size: NA; D gene: NA; CDR3 DNA: TGTGCCAGCAGCGTAGGGCGAGGGGCGGGCATTCAGTACTTC; CDR3 protein: CASSVGRGAGIQYF
CDR3 length: 17; V gene: TRBV7-9; J gene: TRBJ2-3; clone size: NA; D gene: TRBD2; CDR3 DNA: TGTGCCAGCAGCACCGGGACTAGCGGGGGAAGCACAGATACGCAGTATTTT; CDR3 protein: CASSTGTSGGSTDTQYF
CDR3 length: 16; V gene: TRBV4-2; J gene: TRBJ1-5; clone size: NA; D gene: NA; CDR3 DNA: TGTGCCAGCAGCCAAGAACAGGGAAGGAGCAATCAGCCCCAGCATTTT; CDR3 protein: CASSQEQGRSNQPQHF
CDR3 length: 15; V gene: TRBV5-1; J gene: TRBJ1-2; clone size: NA; D gene: NA; CDR3 DNA: TGCGCCAGCAGCTTGGTGCTCGGGACAAGCTATGGCTACACCTTC; CDR3 protein: CASSLVLGTSYGYTF
CDR3 length: 16; V gene: TRBV11-2; J gene: TRBJ1-2; clone size: NA; D gene: NA; CDR3 DNA: TGTGCCAGCAGCTTAGAAGGACGGAACTCCCACTATGGCTACACCTTC; CDR3 protein: CASSLEGRNSHYGYTF
CDR3 length: 13; V gene: TRBV7-2; J gene: TRBJ2-7; clone size: NA; D gene: NA; CDR3 DNA: TGTGCCAGCAGCTCCCGGTCGTGGGACGAGCAGTACTTC; CDR3 protein: CASSSRSWDEQYF
CDR3 length: 15; V gene: TRBV28; J gene: TRBJ1-3; clone size: NA; D gene: NA; CDR3 DNA: TGTGCCAGCAGTTCTGTCCGGAACTCTGGAAACACCATATATTTT; CDR3 protein: CASSSVRNSGNTIYF
CDR3 length: 14; V gene: TRBV29-1; J gene: TRBJ2-7; clone size: NA; D gene: NA; CDR3 DNA: TGCAGCGTCGCTGCTTTCGGGCAGTCCTACGAGCAGTACTTC; CDR3 protein: CSVAAFGQSYEQYF
CDR3 length: 14; V gene: TRBV11-2; J gene: TRBJ1-1; clone size: NA; D gene: NA; CDR3 DNA: TGTGCCAGCAGCTTAGATTCCCAATCGTCTGAAGCTTTCTTT; CDR3 protein: CASSLDSQSSEAFF
CDR3 length: 15; V gene: TRBV28; J gene: TRBJ2-1; clone size: NA; D gene: NA; CDR3 DNA: TGTGCCAGCAGTTATCAGGTGAGGGAAGACAATGAGCAGTTCTTC; CDR3 protein: CASSYQVREDNEQFF
CDR3 length: 15; V gene: TRBV15; J gene: TRBJ2-5; clone size: NA; D gene: TRBD2; CDR3 DNA: TGTGCCACCAGCACCCGCCCTAGCGGACAAGAGACCCAGTACTTC; CDR3 protein: CATSTRPSGQETQYF
CDR3 length: 13; V gene: TRBV19; J gene: TRBJ1-2; clone size: few; D gene: TRBD1; CDR3 DNA: TGTGCCAGTAGTGTTGGACAGGGCGGAGGCTACACCTTC; CDR3 protein: CASSVGQGGGYTF
CDR3 length: 14; V gene: TRBV19; J gene: TRBJ1-5; clone size: NA; D gene: TRBD1; CDR3 DNA: TGTGCCAGTAACAGGGGGAAGAGCAATCAGCCCCAGCATTTT; CDR3 protein: CASNRGKSNQPQHF
CDR3 length: 12; V gene: TRBV27; J gene: TRBJ1-6; clone size: NA; D gene: NA; CDR3 DNA: TGTGCCAGCAGTTTTGGTAATTCACCCCTCCACTTT; CDR3 protein: CASSFGNSPLHF
CDR3 length: 15; V gene: TRBV23-1; J gene: TRBJ2-1; clone size: NA; D gene: TRBD1; CDR3 DNA: TGCGCCAGCGGTGACAGGGCCCACTCCTACAATGAGCAGTTCTTC; CDR3 protein: CASGDRAHSYNEQFF
CDR3 length: 12; V gene: TRBV19; J gene: TRBJ1-2; clone size: NA; D gene: TRBD1; CDR3 DNA: TGTGCCAGTAGTATGGACAGGGGTGGCTACACCTTC; CDR3 protein: CASSMDRGGYTF
CDR3 length: 14; V gene: TRBV5-4; J gene: TRBJ1-5; clone size: once; D gene: NA; CDR3 DNA: TGTGCCAGCAGCTTGTTTGGCCTCAATCAGCCCCAGCATTTT; CDR3 protein: CASSLFGLNQPQHF
CDR3 length: 16; V gene: TRBV19; J gene: TRBJ2-6; clone size: NA; D gene: NA; CDR3 DNA: TGTGCCAGTAGTAGGATGCAGGGCTCTGGGGCCAACGTCCTGACTTTC; CDR3 protein: CASSRMQGSGANVLTF
CDR3 length: 16; V gene: TRBV10-2; J gene: TRBJ1-6; clone size: NA; D gene: NA; CDR3 DNA: TGCGCCAGCAGTGAGGGCGGATCGGCCTATAATTCACCCCTCCACTTT; CDR3 protein: CASSEGGSAYNSPLHF
CDR3 length: 15; V gene: TRBV29-1; J gene: TRBJ2-3; clone size: NA; D gene: TRBD1; CDR3 DNA: TGCAGCGTTCGCCGGGACAGGGATGTGGCAGATACGCAGTATTTT; CDR3 protein: CSVRRDRDVADTQYF
CDR3 length: 16; V gene: TRBV2; J gene: TRBJ2-1; clone size: NA; D gene: TRBD2; CDR3 DNA: TGTGCCAGCAGTCCTAGCGGGACCGGTGACTACAATGAGCAGTTCTTC; CDR3 protein: CASSPSGTGDYNEQFF
CDR3 length: 14; V gene: TRBV9; J gene: TRBJ2-1; clone size: NA; D gene: TRBD2; CDR3 DNA: TGTGCCAGCAGCGATGGGAGGGTATACAATGAGCAGTTCTTC; CDR3 protein: CASSDGRVYNEQFF
CDR3 length: 14; V gene: TRBV27; J gene: TRBJ2-3; clone size: NA; D gene: TRBD1; CDR3 DNA: TGTGCCAGCAGTCAGCGGACAGGGGGCGGGACGCAGTATTTT; CDR3 protein: CASSQRTGGGTQYF
CDR3 length: 15; V gene: TRBV7-2; J gene: TRBJ2-3; clone size: NA; D gene: NA; CDR3 DNA: TGTGCCAGCAGCATTAGGGACACTTACACAGATACGCAGTATTTT; CDR3 protein: CASSIRDTYTDTQYF
CDR3 length: 15; V gene: TRBV19; J gene: TRBJ2-1; clone size: NA; D gene: NA; CDR3 DNA: TGTGCCAGTAGTATCGGGTATGGTCCCTACAATGAGCAGTTCTTC; CDR3 protein: CASSIGYGPYNEQFF
CDR3 length: 14; V gene: TRBV7-9; J gene: TRBJ1-2; clone size: NA; D gene: NA; CDR3 DNA: TGTGCCAGCAGCAAACCCGGATCTAACTATGGCTACACCTTC; CDR3 protein: CASSKPGSNYGYTF
CDR3 length: 15; V gene: TRBV7-9; J gene: TRBJ1-2; clone size: NA; D gene: NA; CDR3 DNA: TGTGCCAGCAGCTTATCTGGGGGTCCTAACTATGGCTACACCTTC; CDR3 protein: CASSLSGGPNYGYTF
CDR3 length: 13; V gene: TRBV11-2; J gene: TRBJ2-1; clone size: NA; D gene: NA; CDR3 DNA: TGTGCCAGCAGCTTAGATTTAGCGAATGAGCAGTTCTTC; CDR3 protein: CASSLDLANEQFF
CDR3 length: 17; V gene: TRBV30; J gene: TRBJ1-2; clone size: once; D gene: TRBD1; CDR3 DNA: TGTGCCTGGAGTGACCCGCGTTTGGGACAGGGGATTTTTGGCTACACCTTC; CDR3 protein: CAWSDPRLGQGIFGYTF